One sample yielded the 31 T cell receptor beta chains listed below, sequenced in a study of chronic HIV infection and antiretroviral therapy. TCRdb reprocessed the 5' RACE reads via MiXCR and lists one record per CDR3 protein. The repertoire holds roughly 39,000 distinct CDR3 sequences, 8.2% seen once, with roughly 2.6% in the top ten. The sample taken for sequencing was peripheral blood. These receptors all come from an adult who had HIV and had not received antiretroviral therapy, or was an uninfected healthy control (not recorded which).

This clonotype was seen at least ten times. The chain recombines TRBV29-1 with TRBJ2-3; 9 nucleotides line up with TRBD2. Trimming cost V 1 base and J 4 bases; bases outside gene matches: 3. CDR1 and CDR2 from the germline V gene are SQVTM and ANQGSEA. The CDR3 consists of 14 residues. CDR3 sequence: CSVEGGRAADTQYF. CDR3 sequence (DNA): TGCAGCGTTGAAGGCGGGAGGGCCGCAGATACGCAGTATTTT.

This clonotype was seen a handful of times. The CDR3 nucleotides read TGTGCCAGCAGCGCGACTAGCCTAAACGGCGGGGAGCTGTTTTTT. This sequence encodes CASSATSLNGGELFF. V is TRBV2 and J is TRBJ2-2, with 7 bases fitting TRBD2. Germline V lookup: CDR1 SNHLY, CDR2 FYNNEI. This CDR3 region has 15 residues. V gave up 6 bases and J gave up 7 bases; unmatched junction bases: 11.

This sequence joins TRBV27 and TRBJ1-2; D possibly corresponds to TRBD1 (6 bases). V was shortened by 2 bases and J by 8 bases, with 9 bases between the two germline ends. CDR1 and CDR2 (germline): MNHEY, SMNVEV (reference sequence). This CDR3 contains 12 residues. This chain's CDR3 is CASSLRGSGYTF. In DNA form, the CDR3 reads TGTGCCAGCAGTTTAAGGGGGAGCGGCTACACCTTC.

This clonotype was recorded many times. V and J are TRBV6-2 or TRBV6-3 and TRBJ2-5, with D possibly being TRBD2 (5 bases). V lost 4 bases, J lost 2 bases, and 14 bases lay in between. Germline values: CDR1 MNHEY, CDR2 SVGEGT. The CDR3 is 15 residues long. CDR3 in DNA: TGTGCCAGCAGTTTACTCGGACTCTCGCAAGAGACCCAGTACTTC. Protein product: CASSLLGLSQETQYF.

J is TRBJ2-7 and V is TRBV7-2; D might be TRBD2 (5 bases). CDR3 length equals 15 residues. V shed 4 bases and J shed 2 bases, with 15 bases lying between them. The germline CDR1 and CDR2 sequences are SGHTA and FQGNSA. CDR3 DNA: TGTGCCAGCAGCTCCACTAGACTATCTACCTACGAGCAGTACTTC. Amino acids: CASSSTRLSTYEQYF.

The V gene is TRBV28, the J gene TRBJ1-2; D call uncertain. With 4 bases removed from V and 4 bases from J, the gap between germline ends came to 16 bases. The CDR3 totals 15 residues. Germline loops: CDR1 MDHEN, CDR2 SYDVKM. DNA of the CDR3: TGTGCCAGCAGTTATCAGTTGGGGATGTCCTATGGCTACACCTTC. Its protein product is CASSYQLGMSYGYTF.

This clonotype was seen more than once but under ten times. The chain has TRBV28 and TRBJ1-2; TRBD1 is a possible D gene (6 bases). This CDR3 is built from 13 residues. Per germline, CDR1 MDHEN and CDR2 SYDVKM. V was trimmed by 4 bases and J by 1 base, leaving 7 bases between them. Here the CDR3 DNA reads TGTGCCAGCAGTTCGGACAGTAACTATGGCTACACCTTC. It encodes CASSSDSNYGYTF.

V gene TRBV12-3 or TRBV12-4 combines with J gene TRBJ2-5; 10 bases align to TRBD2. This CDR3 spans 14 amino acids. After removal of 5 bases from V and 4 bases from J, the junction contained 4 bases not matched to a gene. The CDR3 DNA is TGTGCCAGCAGTCTCAGGACTAGCGGAGAGACCCAGTACTTC. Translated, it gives CASSLRTSGETQYF.

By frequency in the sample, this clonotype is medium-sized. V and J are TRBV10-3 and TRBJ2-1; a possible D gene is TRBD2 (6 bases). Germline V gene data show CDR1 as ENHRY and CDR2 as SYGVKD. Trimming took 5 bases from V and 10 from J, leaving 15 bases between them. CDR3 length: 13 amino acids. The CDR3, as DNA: TGTGCCATCAGTTTTGCGGGGACTGGAGAGCAGTTCTTC. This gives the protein CAISFAGTGEQFF.

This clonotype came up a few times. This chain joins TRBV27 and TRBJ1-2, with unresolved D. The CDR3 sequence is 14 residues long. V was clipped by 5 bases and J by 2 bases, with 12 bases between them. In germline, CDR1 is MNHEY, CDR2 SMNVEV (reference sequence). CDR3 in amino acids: CASSPRFDNYGYTF. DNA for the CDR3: TGTGCCAGCAGTCCGCGGTTCGACAACTATGGCTACACCTTC.

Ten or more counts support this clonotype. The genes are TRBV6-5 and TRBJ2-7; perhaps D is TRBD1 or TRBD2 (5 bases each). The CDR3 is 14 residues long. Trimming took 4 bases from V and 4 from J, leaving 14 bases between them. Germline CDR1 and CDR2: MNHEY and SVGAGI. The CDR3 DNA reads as TGTGCCAGCAGTTCTATCGGTGGGGGATACGAGCAGTACTTC. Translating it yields CASSSIGGGYEQYF.

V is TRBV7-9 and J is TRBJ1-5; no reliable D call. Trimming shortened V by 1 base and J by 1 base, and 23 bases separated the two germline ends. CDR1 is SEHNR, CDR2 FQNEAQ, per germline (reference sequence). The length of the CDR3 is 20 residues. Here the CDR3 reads CASSLGAPDASQGSNQPQHF. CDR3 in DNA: TGTGCCAGCAGCTTAGGGGCCCCGGACGCTTCTCAAGGAAGCAATCAGCCCCAGCATTTT.

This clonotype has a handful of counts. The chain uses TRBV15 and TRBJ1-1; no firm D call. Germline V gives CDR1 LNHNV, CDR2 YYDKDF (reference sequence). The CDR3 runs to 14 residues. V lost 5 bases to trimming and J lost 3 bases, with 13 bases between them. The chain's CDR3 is CATSRGRRDTEAFF. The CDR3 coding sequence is TGTGCCACCAGCCGAGGGAGGCGGGACACTGAAGCTTTCTTT.

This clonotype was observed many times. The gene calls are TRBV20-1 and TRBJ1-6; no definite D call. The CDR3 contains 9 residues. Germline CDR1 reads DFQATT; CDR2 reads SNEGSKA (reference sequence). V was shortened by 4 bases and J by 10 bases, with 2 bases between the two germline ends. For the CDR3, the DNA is TGCAGTGCTAACTCACCCCTCCACTTT. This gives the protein CSANSPLHF.

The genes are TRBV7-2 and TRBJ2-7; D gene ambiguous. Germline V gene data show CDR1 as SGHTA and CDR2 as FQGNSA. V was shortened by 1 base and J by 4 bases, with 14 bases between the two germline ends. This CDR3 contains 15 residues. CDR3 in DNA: TGTGCCAGCAGCTTAGACAGCGCGGAATTTTACGAGCAGTACTTC. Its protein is CASSLDSAEFYEQYF.

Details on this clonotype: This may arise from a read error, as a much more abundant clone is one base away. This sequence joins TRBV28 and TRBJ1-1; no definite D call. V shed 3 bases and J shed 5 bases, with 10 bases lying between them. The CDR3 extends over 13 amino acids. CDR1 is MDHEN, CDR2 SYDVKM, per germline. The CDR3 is CASSFSWWTEAFF. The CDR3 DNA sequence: TGTGCCAGCAGTTTCTCTTGGTGGACTGAAGCTTTCTTT.

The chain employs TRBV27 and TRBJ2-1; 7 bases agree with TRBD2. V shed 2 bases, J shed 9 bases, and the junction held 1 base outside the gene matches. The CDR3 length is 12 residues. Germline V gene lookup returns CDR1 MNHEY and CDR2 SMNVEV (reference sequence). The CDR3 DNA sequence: TGTGCCAGCAGTTTAGGGGGGGGTGAGCAGTTCTTC. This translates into CASSLGGGEQFF.

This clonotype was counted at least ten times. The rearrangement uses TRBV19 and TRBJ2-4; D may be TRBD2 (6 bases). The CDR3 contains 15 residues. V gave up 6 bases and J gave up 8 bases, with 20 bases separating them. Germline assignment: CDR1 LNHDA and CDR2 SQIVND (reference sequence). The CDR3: CASSGSGVWQDIQYF. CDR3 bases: TGTGCCAGTAGCGGGAGTGGGGTCTGGCAGGACATTCAGTACTTC.

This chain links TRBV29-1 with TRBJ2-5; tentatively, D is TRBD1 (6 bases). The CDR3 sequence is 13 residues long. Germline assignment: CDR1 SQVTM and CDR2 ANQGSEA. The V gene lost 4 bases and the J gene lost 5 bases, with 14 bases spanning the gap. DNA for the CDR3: TGCAGCGTTGCAACAGGGTCCTCGGAGACCCAGTACTTC. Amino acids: CSVATGSSETQYF.

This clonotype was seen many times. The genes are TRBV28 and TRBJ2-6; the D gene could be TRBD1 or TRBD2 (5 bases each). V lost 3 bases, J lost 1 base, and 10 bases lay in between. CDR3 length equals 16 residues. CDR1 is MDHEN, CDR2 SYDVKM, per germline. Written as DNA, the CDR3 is TGTGCCAGCAGTTTTGGGACGGTGTCTGGGGCCAACGTCCTGACTTTC. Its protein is CASSFGTVSGANVLTF. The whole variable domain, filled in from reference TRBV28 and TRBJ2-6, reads DVKVTQSSRYLVKRTGEKVFLECVQDMDHENMFWYRQDPGLGLRLIYFSYDVKMKEKGDIPEGYSVSREKKERFSLILESASTNQTSMYLCASSFGTVSGANVLTFGAGSRLTVL.

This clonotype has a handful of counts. DNA for the CDR3: TGCAGTGCCATTTCGGGCGTAGATACGCAGTATTTT. Protein product: CSAISGVDTQYF. This chain links TRBV20-1 with TRBJ2-3; D uncertain. CDR3 length: 12 amino acids. The V gene's germline CDR1 is DFQATT and CDR2 SNEGSKA (reference sequence). Trimming removed 6 bases at V and 5 bases at J, with 12 bases between.

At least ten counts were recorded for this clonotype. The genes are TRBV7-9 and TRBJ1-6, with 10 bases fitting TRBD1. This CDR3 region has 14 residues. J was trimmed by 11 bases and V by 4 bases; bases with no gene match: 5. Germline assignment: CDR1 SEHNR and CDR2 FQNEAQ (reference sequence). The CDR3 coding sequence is TGTGCCAGCAGCTCCCGACAGGGGGCGACACCCCTCCACTTT. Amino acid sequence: CASSSRQGATPLHF.

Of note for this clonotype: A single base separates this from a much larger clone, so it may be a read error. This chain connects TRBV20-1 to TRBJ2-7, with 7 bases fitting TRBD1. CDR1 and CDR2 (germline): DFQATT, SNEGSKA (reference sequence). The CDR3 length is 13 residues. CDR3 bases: TGCAGTTCTAGGGGGCCAGAGAGTTACGAGCAGTACTTC. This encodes CSSRGPESYEQYF.

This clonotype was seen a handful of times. In DNA form, the CDR3 reads TGCGCCAGCAGCCCAGGACAGGCTGCTGGAAACACCATATATTTT. Protein: CASSPGQAAGNTIYF. The chain couples TRBV5-1 to TRBJ1-3; 7 nucleotides match TRBD1. Looked up from germline, CDR1 is SGHRS and CDR2 is YFSETQ. J gave up 2 bases and V 4 bases, and 6 bases lay outside the gene matches. This CDR3 is built from 15 residues.

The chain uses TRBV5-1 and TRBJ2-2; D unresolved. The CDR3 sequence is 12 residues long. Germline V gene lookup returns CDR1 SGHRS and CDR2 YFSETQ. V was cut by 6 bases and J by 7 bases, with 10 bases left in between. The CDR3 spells CASNSDVGELFF. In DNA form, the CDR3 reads TGCGCCAGCAACAGCGACGTCGGGGAGCTGTTTTTT.

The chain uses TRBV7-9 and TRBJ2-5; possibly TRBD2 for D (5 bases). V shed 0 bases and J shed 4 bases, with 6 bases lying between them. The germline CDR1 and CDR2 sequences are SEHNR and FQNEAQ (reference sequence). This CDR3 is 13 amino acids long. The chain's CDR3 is CASSLAGVETQYF. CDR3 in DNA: TGTGCCAGCAGCTTAGCGGGAGTAGAGACCCAGTACTTC. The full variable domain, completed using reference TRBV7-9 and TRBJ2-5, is DTGVSQNPRHKITKRGQNVTFRCDPISEHNRLYWYRQTLGQGPEFLTYFQNEAQLEKSRLLSDRFSAERPKGSFSTLEIQRTEQGDSAMYLCASSLAGVETQYFGPGTRLLVL.

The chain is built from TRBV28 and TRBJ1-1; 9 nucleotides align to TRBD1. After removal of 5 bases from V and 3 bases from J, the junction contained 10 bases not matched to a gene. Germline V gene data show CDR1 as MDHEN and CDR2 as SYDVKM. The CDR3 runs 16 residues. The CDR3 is CASSLALRDRDTEAFF. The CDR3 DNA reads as TGTGCCAGCAGTCTCGCGCTCCGGGACAGGGACACTGAAGCTTTCTTT.

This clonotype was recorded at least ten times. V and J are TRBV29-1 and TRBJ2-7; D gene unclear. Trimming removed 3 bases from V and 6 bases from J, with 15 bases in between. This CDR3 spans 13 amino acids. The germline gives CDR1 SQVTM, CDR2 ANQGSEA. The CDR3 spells CSVDLVLSGEQYF. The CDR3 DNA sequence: TGCAGCGTTGACCTGGTCCTGTCGGGCGAGCAGTACTTC.

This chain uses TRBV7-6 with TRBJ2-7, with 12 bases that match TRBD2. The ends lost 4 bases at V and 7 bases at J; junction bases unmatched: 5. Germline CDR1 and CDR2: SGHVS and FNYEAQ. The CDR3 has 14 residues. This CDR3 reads CASSSSGGASEQYF. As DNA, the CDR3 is TGTGCCAGCAGCTCTAGCGGGGGGGCCTCTGAGCAGTACTTC.

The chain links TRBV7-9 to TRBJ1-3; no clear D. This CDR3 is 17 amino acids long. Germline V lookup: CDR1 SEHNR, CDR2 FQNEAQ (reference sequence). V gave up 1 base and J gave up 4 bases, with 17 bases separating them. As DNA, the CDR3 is TGTGCCAGCAGCTTAGGCTCCAGCGGCCTAGGGGGAAACACCATATATTTT. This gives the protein CASSLGSSGLGGNTIYF.

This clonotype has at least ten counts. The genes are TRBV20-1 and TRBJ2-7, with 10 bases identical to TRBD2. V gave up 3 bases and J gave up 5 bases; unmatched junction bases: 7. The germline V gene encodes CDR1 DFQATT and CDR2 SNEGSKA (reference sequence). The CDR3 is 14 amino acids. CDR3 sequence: CSARALAGVNEQYF. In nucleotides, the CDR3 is TGCAGTGCTAGGGCTCTAGCGGGAGTCAACGAGCAGTACTTC.